The rows below give T cell receptor beta chains drawn from one sample of a study of molecular identifiers for immune sequencing clone quantification. TCRdb reanalysed the PCR reads using MiXCR and keeps one entry per CDR3 protein. The data hold 250,000 to 400,000 distinct CDR3 sequences, with about 20% observed a single time. The sequenced sample was naive CD8+ T cells from blood, with Jurkat cell RNA spiked in. The receptors were gathered from a human donor in good health. Some libraries in this study had Jurkat cell RNA spiked in. Each CDR3 is given without its conserved first and last residue. For some rows the clone size is stated as once, few or many, or as a class when expanded; others skip it.

TRBJ2-3 TRBV5-1 many ASSFLAGPTDTQY
TRBJ1-1 TRBV4-3 many ASTGDRTMNTEAF
TRBJ1-1 TRBV5-1 many ASILGTEAF
TRBJ1-1 TRBV11-2 NA ASSAHRGGFEAF
TRBJ2-7 TRBV5-3 NA VSSLGGGPVGEQY
TRBJ2-7 TRBV9 many ASSVDGTGEQY
TRBJ2-1 TRBV29-1 many SVPGLYNEQF
TRBJ2-1 TRBV7-2 many ASSPQPGNSYNEQF
TRBJ2-1 TRBV4-3 many ASSQGTLLTNEQF
TRBJ2-6 TRBV7-2 NA ASSLGQGLGANVLT
TRBJ2-5 TRBV12-3/TRBV12-4 few ASSSPGLGGETQY
TRBJ2-7 TRBV30 NA AWSLTSGLAYEQY
TRBJ1-1 TRBV7-9 few ASSPTLGQKNAEAF
TRBJ2-3 TRBV18 few ASSVPGLAGVVDTQY
TRBJ2-7 TRBV4-3 many ASSQVVTYEQY
TRBJ1-4 TRBV29-1 few SVAGTGGEYEKLF
TRBJ2-3 TRBV13 many ASSLLAGGDTQY
TRBJ2-3 TRBV19 NA ASSIAPDRTDTQY
TRBJ2-7 TRBV4-1 many ASSQGPGLGSEQY
TRBJ2-6 TRBV7-6 many ASSPMSAGVPGANVLT
TRBJ2-6 TRBV9 NA ASNGQIGGSGANVLT
TRBJ1-4 TRBV6-2/TRBV6-3 NA ASSYSPGAISEKLF
TRBJ2-7 TRBV19 few ASSIPRQGYYEQY
TRBJ2-3 TRBV6-2/TRBV6-3 NA ASSYAGFSTDTQC
TRBJ2-1 TRBV12-3/TRBV12-4 NA ASSLGLNSYSEQF
TRBJ2-3 TRBV5-4 NA ASSQWGGTDTQY
TRBJ1-5 TRBV7-2 many ASSPGQGQSNQPQH
TRBJ2-3 TRBV7-6 many ASSGDRDRIVGDTQY
TRBJ1-3 TRBV4-3 many ASSQDSYSGNTIY
TRBJ1-5 TRBV4-2 NA ASSLGQGVSQPQH
TRBJ2-3 TRBV4-1 NA ASSQLGGARSDTQY
TRBJ2-5 TRBV11-2 NA ASSLAVGLETQY
TRBJ2-7 TRBV29-1 many SVLQGRDEQY
TRBJ2-4 TRBV10-2 many ASSEGTLAKNIQY
TRBJ2-5 TRBV6-1 NA ASNLLGFQETQY
TRBJ1-6 TRBV9 many ASSVSGALNSPLH